Shown below are 14 T cell receptor beta chains from a single sample sequenced in a study of blood T cell repertoires in COVID-19. Produced via immunoSEQ multiplex PCR; TCRdb's table is partial and in-frame only. The sample has approximately 94,000 clones; around four fifths are singletons. Sequenced input: peripheral blood. The origin of the receptors is a woman between 65 and 79 years old with acute or convalescent COVID-19.

The chain joins TRBV27 to TRBJ2-1; 13 bases agree with TRBD2. CDR1 MNHEY and CDR2 SMNVEV come from the germline V gene (reference sequence). V lost 8 bases and J lost 10; bases outside the gene matches: 8. The CDR3 contains 14 residues. The CDR3 region is CASLGTSGAREQFF. The CDR3 DNA reads TGTGCCAGCCTCGGGACTAGCGGGGCTCGCGAGCAGTTCTTC.

The V gene is TRBV19, the J gene TRBJ1-4; 9 bases map to TRBD1. Germline V gives CDR1 LNHDA, CDR2 SQIVND (reference sequence). There are 15 residues in the CDR3. J lost 0 bases, V lost 6 bases, and 2 bases had no gene match. This CDR3 reads CASRDRGATNEKLFF. CDR3 in DNA: TGTGCCAGTAGGGACAGGGGAGCAACTAATGAAAAACTGTTTTTT.

V gene TRBV12-3 or TRBV12-4 combines with J gene TRBJ1-1; D is ambiguous. Trimming cost V 6 bases and J 1 base, with 9 bases left between them. This CDR3 has 13 amino acids. CDR3 coding DNA: TGTGCCAGCAGACTCCAAGCGAACACTGAAGCTTTCTTT. Translation: CASRLQANTEAFF.

The chain has TRBV3-1 (or the pseudogene TRBV3-2) and TRBJ1-3; 8 nucleotides line up with TRBD1. The CDR3 consists of 16 residues. The junction had 5 bases not matched to a gene; V was cut back by 1 base and J by 3 bases. Germline CDR1 is LGHDT and CDR2 is YNNKEL (reference sequence). The DNA for the CDR3 is TGTGCCAGCAGCCAAGCTCGGACAGGGAATGGAAACACCATATATTTT. Translated: CASSQARTGNGNTIYF.

The rearrangement links TRBV27 to TRBJ1-2; the match to TRBD1 covers 8 bases. This CDR3 comprises 13 residues. Germline CDR1 reads MNHEY; CDR2 reads SMNVEV (reference sequence). V lost 5 bases and J lost 5; bases outside the gene matches: 4. CDR3 protein: CASSDRGRYGYTF. DNA for the CDR3: TGTGCCAGCAGTGACAGGGGCAGGTATGGCTACACCTTC.

This chain connects TRBV11-2 to TRBJ2-3; D gene ambiguous. The CDR3 consists of 14 residues. The germline gives CDR1 SGHAT, CDR2 FQNNGV. Between the trimmed V and J ends, which lost 3 bases and 0 bases, there was a span of 7 bases. CDR3 coding DNA: TGTGCCAGCAGCTTTTCCCCGAGCACAGATACGCAGTATTTT. This sequence encodes CASSFSPSTDTQYF.

V usage is TRBV5-1 and J usage is TRBJ1-2; a weak D match, TRBD1 (5 bases). CDR3 size: 16 residues. V lost 3 bases, J lost 8 bases, and 23 bases lay in between. The germline V gene has CDR1 SGHRS and CDR2 YFSETQ. This CDR3 is CASSSSPSGVSGGYTF. The CDR3 nucleotides read TGCGCCAGCAGCTCCTCCCCATCGGGGGTAAGTGGCGGCTACACCTTC.

The V and J genes are TRBV7-8 and TRBJ1-1, with D unclear. The CDR3 covers 13 residues. The V and J ends lost 2 bases and 4 bases respectively, with 8 bases between them. Germline assignment: CDR1 SGHVS and CDR2 FQNEAQ. Here the CDR3 DNA reads TGTGCCAGCAGCTTATTTCCGGGCACTGAAGCTTTCTTT. Its protein product is CASSLFPGTEAFF.

The sample holds one count of this clone. The chain carries TRBV18 and TRBJ1-1; D gene uncertain. This CDR3 region has 15 residues. Germline CDR1 KGHSH, CDR2 LQKENI. The V and J ends lost 0 bases and 4 bases respectively, with 12 bases between them. The CDR3 nucleotides are TGTGCCAGCTCACCACCCGGAAGGGAGGGCACTGAAGCTTTCTTT. Translating it yields CASSPPGREGTEAFF.

This clone has just one count. The chain recombines TRBV28 with TRBJ1-1, with D hard to call. Trimming left V 3 bases short and J 4 bases short, with 12 bases between. Per germline, CDR1 MDHEN and CDR2 SYDVKM. The CDR3 is 14 residues long. CDR3 nucleotide sequence: TGTGCCAGCAGTTTCGCGGGGAGAGGCACTGAAGCTTTCTTT. Translating gives CASSFAGRGTEAFF.

This clone appeared once. The genes are TRBV18 and TRBJ1-1; D remains unclear. The CDR3 extends over 14 amino acids. The germline CDR1 and CDR2 sequences are KGHSH and LQKENI. With 2 bases removed from V and 5 bases from J, the gap between germline ends came to 12 bases. The CDR3 reads CASSPGSPWTEAFF. The CDR3 DNA sequence: TGTGCCAGCTCACCAGGGAGCCCCTGGACTGAAGCTTTCTTT.

The rearrangement joins TRBV29-1 to TRBJ1-3, with a weak D call TRBD1 (6 bases). The CDR3 length is 16 residues. Germline CDR1 reads SQVTM; CDR2 reads ANQGSEA. V was trimmed by 4 bases and J by 2 bases, leaving 18 bases between them. This CDR3 is CSVGVSSGGPGNTIYF. In DNA, the CDR3 is TGCAGCGTTGGAGTATCTAGTGGGGGCCCTGGAAACACCATATATTTT.

V and J are TRBV18 and TRBJ1-2, with D possibly TRBD1 on 6 matching bases. Trimming cost V 3 bases and J 5 bases, with 19 bases left between them. The CDR3 is made up of 16 amino acids. Germline values: CDR1 KGHSH, CDR2 LQKENI. DNA of the CDR3: TGTGCCAGCTCACCTCCGAACAGGGAACTCCCTTATGGCTACACCTTC. Translated: CASSPPNRELPYGYTF.

The J gene is TRBJ1-2, the V gene TRBV20-1; no definite D call. Trimming stripped 6 bases from V and 6 bases from J, with 11 bases between. Germline V CDR1 and CDR2: DFQATT, SNEGSKA (reference sequence). The CDR3 consists of 11 residues. The chain's CDR3 is CSATGGHGYTF. The CDR3 DNA sequence: TGCAGTGCGACCGGAGGGCATGGCTACACCTTC.